This T cell receptor beta chain was documented in a study of blood T cells in healthy people across ages. CDR1 is ENHRY, CDR2 SYGVKD, per germline. CDR3 size: 15 residues. Trimming cost V 11 bases and J 3 bases; bases outside gene matches: 12. Alongside a J-beta primer mix, a sample-barcoded 5' primer served in a second PCR lasting roughly 7 to 12 cycles. One entry per CDR3 protein, called by TCRdb with MiXCR from the 5' RACE reads. The sample includes about 1.7 million distinct CDR3 sequences, approximately 30% of them seen just once. This clonotype originated in a woman aged 30 to 39 in good health. Sample: blood. The chain employs TRBV10-3 and TRBJ2-5; 10 bases are shared with TRBD2. The CDR3 DNA reads TGTGCCTCGCACGGGGGGACTAGCGCTAAAGAGACCCAGTACTTC. Its translation is CASHGGTSAKETQYF.